A single sample gave rise to the 22 T cell receptor beta chains below, sequenced in a study of blood T cell repertoires in COVID-19. Clones were read by immunoSEQ multiplex PCR, and TCRdb kept only the in-frame ones, dropping some. The sample yields about 14,000 clones, around 73% seen once. Sequenced sample: peripheral blood. The receptors stem from a man in his 70s with acute or convalescent COVID-19.

V gene TRBV9 combines with J gene TRBJ2-1, with 7 positions matching TRBD2. Germline V gene sequence: CDR1 SGDLS, CDR2 YYNGEE. The CDR3 length is 16 residues. V gave up 4 bases and J gave up 5 bases; unmatched junction bases: 12. CDR3 nucleotide sequence: TGTGCCAGCAGCCCCGACCCTCGCGGGAGCAACAATGAGCAGTTCTTC. This encodes CASSPDPRGSNNEQFF.

The genes are TRBV29-1 and TRBJ2-5, with D possibly TRBD2 on 6 matching bases. With 4 bases removed from V and 11 bases from J, the gap between germline ends came to 11 bases. This CDR3 has 10 amino acids. CDR1 and CDR2 (germline): SQVTM, ANQGSEA. CDR3 region: CSVGLGLQYF. In DNA, the CDR3 is TGCAGCGTTGGGTTAGGACTACAGTACTTC.

In this sample, this clone turned up once. The V call is TRBV9, the J call TRBJ2-3; the match to TRBD2 covers 9 bases. J was trimmed by 3 bases and V by 3 bases; bases with no gene match: 8. The CDR3 extends over 16 amino acids. CDR1 is SGDLS and CDR2 is YYNGEE in the germline V gene. The CDR3 nucleotides are TGTGCCAGCAGCGGACTAGCGGCCGGGGTTACAGATACGCAGTATTTT. This sequence encodes CASSGLAAGVTDTQYF.

The chain links TRBV30 to TRBJ1-3; D remains unclear. The CDR3 totals 14 residues. Germline CDR1 is GTSNPN and CDR2 is SVGIG (reference sequence). The V end lost 5 bases, the J end lost 0 bases, and 11 bases lay between the germline ends. The CDR3 DNA is TGTGCCTGGCAGCGCGGGTACTCTGGAAACACCATATATTTT. It codes for CAWQRGYSGNTIYF.

The chain has TRBV15 and TRBJ2-2, with D perhaps matching TRBD1 (7 bases). The CDR3 has 16 amino acids. V was cut by 0 bases and J by 7 bases, with 15 bases left in between. Germline V lookup: CDR1 LNHNV, CDR2 YYDKDF (reference sequence). The CDR3 loop is CATSRDGGTAGGELFF. The CDR3 bases are TGTGCCACCAGCAGAGATGGGGGGACAGCGGGCGGGGAGCTGTTTTTT.

This chain connects TRBV12-3 or TRBV12-4 to TRBJ1-5, with D hard to call. This CDR3 is built from 13 residues. With 3 bases removed from V and 5 bases from J, the gap between germline ends came to 8 bases. The CDR3 loop reads CASSFVADQPQHF. CDR3 DNA sequence: TGTGCCAGCAGTTTTGTAGCTGATCAGCCCCAGCATTTT.

The V call is TRBV7-9, the J call TRBJ2-3; D call uncertain. Germline V gene sequence: CDR1 SEHNR, CDR2 FQNEAQ (reference sequence). This CDR3 contains 13 residues. Trimming took off 5 bases at V and 4 bases at J, with 10 bases between the two ends. The CDR3 nucleotides read TGTGCCAGCAGCCCGAGGCATTCAGATACGCAGTATTTT. This codes for CASSPRHSDTQYF. The whole variable domain, filled in from reference TRBV7-9 and TRBJ2-3, reads DTGVSQNPRHKITKRGQNVTFRCDPISEHNRLYWYRQTLGQGPEFLTYFQNEAQLEKSRLLSDRFSAERPKGSFSTLEIQRTEQGDSAMYLCASSPRHSDTQYFGPGTRLTVL.

This clone was observed a few times. The rearrangement uses TRBV29-1 and TRBJ1-2; 7 bases line up with TRBD1. CDR1 is SQVTM, CDR2 ANQGSEA, per germline. This CDR3 is built from 16 residues. The V gene end was trimmed by 6 bases and the J gene end by 7 bases; junction bases not matched to a gene: 20. The CDR3 DNA follows: TGCAGCGTCCCAACCCTTTCGACAGGGATGGGGAGTGGCTACACCTTC. This gives the protein CSVPTLSTGMGSGYTF.

Notes on this clone: Other DNA sequences in this specimen translate into the identical CDR3. DNA of the CDR3: TGTGCCAGCAGCCCCCAGTTGAACACTGAAGCTTTCTTT. It yields the protein CASSPQLNTEAFF. The J gene is TRBJ1-1, the V gene TRBV7-2; D unresolved. The ends were cut back, 5 bases at V and 0 bases at J, with 7 bases in the middle. The length of the CDR3 is 13 residues. Germline-derived CDR1 and CDR2 are SGHTA and FQGNSA. Full variable domain (remainder filled in from reference TRBV7-2 and TRBJ1-1): GAGVSQSPSNKVTEKGKDVELRCDPISGHTALYWYRQSLGQGLEFLIYFQGNSAPDKSGLPSDRFSAERTGGSVSTLTIQRTQQEDSAVYLCASSPQLNTEAFFGQGTRLTVV.

The rearrangement links TRBV2 to TRBJ2-1; 7 bases fit TRBD2. Germline V lookup: CDR1 SNHLY, CDR2 FYNNEI. The CDR3 spans 14 residues. Unmatched junction bases numbered 7, after V lost 6 bases and J lost 5 bases. CDR3 protein: CASSPGTTHNEQFF. As DNA, the CDR3 is TGTGCCAGCAGCCCCGGGACTACCCACAATGAGCAGTTCTTC.

This clone was counted between two and nine times. The rearrangement joins TRBV19 to TRBJ2-1, with TRBD1 matching 9 bases. In germline, CDR1 is LNHDA, CDR2 SQIVND (reference sequence). This CDR3 contains 14 residues. The ends lost 5 bases at V and 12 bases at J; junction bases unmatched: 11. CDR3 in DNA: TGTGCCAGTAGTGTCCAAAAACAGGGGGCGTGGCAGTTCTTC. It yields the protein CASSVQKQGAWQFF.

The chain is built from TRBV30 and TRBJ2-5; D uncertain. Germline CDR1 GTSNPN, CDR2 SVGIG (reference sequence). This CDR3 is 14 amino acids long. V dropped 4 bases and J dropped 3 bases, with 15 bases sitting between them. The CDR3 here is CAWKPSRGKETQYF. The CDR3 bases are TGTGCCTGGAAGCCAAGTCGAGGTAAAGAGACCCAGTACTTC.

The V call is TRBV9, the J call TRBJ2-1; TRBD2 matches at 10 bases. V trimming: 5 bases; J trimming: 9 bases; junction bases outside the gene matches: 8. Germline loops: CDR1 SGDLS, CDR2 YYNGEE. The CDR3 extends over 14 amino acids. The DNA of the CDR3 is TGTGCCAGCAGTTATCTAGCGGGAGTGGGTGAGCAGTTCTTC. It codes for CASSYLAGVGEQFF. Combining the CDR3 with reference TRBV9 and TRBJ2-1 gives the whole variable domain DSGVTQTPKHLITATGQRVTLRCSPRSGDLSVYWYQQSLDQGLQFLIQYYNGEERAKGNILERFSAQQFPDLHSELNLSSLELGDSALYFCASSYLAGVGEQFFGPGTRLTVL.

V and J are TRBV6-5 and TRBJ2-5; D possibly corresponds to TRBD2 (8 bases). Trimming took off 6 bases at V and 1 base at J, with 15 bases between the two ends. CDR1 MNHEY and CDR2 SVGAGI come from the germline V gene. The CDR3 consists of 15 residues. CDR3 nucleotides: TGTGCCAGCAGCCGGGGGGGGACAGCCCAAGAGACCCAGTACTTC. Translated, it gives CASSRGGTAQETQYF.

The CDR3 nucleotides read TGCAGTGCCACAGGGTCGGGTGGCTACACCTTC. Translating gives CSATGSGGYTF. The V and J genes are TRBV20-1 and TRBJ1-2; tentative D call: TRBD1 (6 bases). V dropped 6 bases and J dropped 7 bases, with 12 bases sitting between them. Per germline, CDR1 DFQATT and CDR2 SNEGSKA (reference sequence). The length of the CDR3 is 11 residues.

In DNA form, the CDR3 reads TGTGCCAGCTCACCAACCCTATCCGTAGCGGGACTCCAAGAGACCCAGTACTTC. This codes for CASSPTLSVAGLQETQYF. This chain links TRBV18 with TRBJ2-5; 8 nucleotides match TRBD2. The CDR3 runs to 18 residues. The germline V gene has CDR1 KGHSH and CDR2 LQKENI. J lost 1 base, V lost 2 bases, and 12 bases had no gene match.

This clone was observed a handful of times. This chain uses TRBV9 with TRBJ2-3; 14 bases align to TRBD2. The length of the CDR3 is 17 residues. Germline V gene data show CDR1 as SGDLS and CDR2 as YYNGEE. V lost 6 bases and J lost 5; bases outside the gene matches: 11. The CDR3 DNA reads TGTGCCAGCACCCTATTCGAAGGGACTAGCGGGGGAGATACGCAGTATTTT. Amino acid sequence: CASTLFEGTSGGDTQYF.

In DNA, the CDR3 is TGTGCCAGCTCGGGACAGGGATTAAGTGAAAAACTGTTTTTT. This sequence encodes CASSGQGLSEKLFF. The J gene is TRBJ1-4, the V gene TRBV6-5; TRBD1 matches at 9 bases. The CDR3 runs to 14 residues. The V gene end was trimmed by 8 bases and the J gene end by 7 bases; junction bases not matched to a gene: 8. Looked up from germline, CDR1 is MNHEY and CDR2 is SVGAGI.

This chain joins TRBV6-6 and TRBJ1-6; a weak D match, TRBD1 (6 bases). The CDR3 contains 12 residues. Trimming cost V 4 bases and J 10 bases, with 8 bases left between them. Germline V gives CDR1 MNHNY, CDR2 SVGAGI (reference sequence). The CDR3 DNA reads as TGTGCCAGCAGTTCACAGGGCTCACCCCTCCACTTT. Translating gives CASSSQGSPLHF.

The V and J genes are TRBV7-2 and TRBJ2-3; 11 bases agree with TRBD2. The CDR3 loop spans 13 amino acids. Looked up from germline, CDR1 is SGHTA and CDR2 is FQGNSA. The V gene end was trimmed by 6 bases and the J gene end by 4 bases; junction bases not matched to a gene: 0. DNA for the CDR3: TGTGCCAGCAGGACTAGCGGGGCAGATACGCAGTATTTT. Protein sequence: CASRTSGADTQYF.

The chain has TRBV29-1 and TRBJ1-2; 7 nucleotides agree with TRBD1. The CDR3 is 13 amino acids. V lost 0 bases to trimming and J lost 6 bases; unmatched junction nucleotides: 4. Looked up from germline, CDR1 is SQVTM and CDR2 is ANQGSEA. The CDR3 nucleotides are TGCAGCGTTGAAGAACAGGGGCGCAATGGCTACACCTTC. It is translated as CSVEEQGRNGYTF.

The chain uses TRBV6-2 or TRBV6-3 and TRBJ2-7; 7 nucleotides line up with TRBD2. The CDR3 is 14 residues long. V was pared by 5 bases and J by 3 bases, with 7 bases of the junction left unmatched. CDR1 MNHEY and CDR2 SVGEGT come from the germline V gene. The DNA for the CDR3 is TGTGCCAGCAGTACCTTGACTAGCATCTACGAGCAGTACTTC. It codes for CASSTLTSIYEQYF.